This T cell receptor (beta chain) was sequenced for a study of human CD8 memory T cell subsets. TCR beta was sequenced from UMI-tagged 5' RACE libraries. For each CDR3 protein, TCRdb gives one entry from its re-call of the 5' RACE reads, without DNA. This table lists thousands of distinct CDR3 sequences. The study classified TPEX cells as CCR7+ PD-1+ TIGIT+ early memory CD8+ T cells bearing exhausted-like traits. Germline V gene data show CDR1 as KGHSH and CDR2 as LQKENI. The CDR3 has 15 residues. The rearrangement joins TRBV18 to TRBJ2-5; TCRdb's D call of TRBD1 is untestable without DNA. The clonotype was recovered from a human donor in good health. The sample was CD8+ T cells from PBMCs. CDR3: CASSPGRAAQETQYF.